The T cell receptor beta chain under discussion was sequenced for a study of CD8 T cells in ankylosing spondylitis. Notes on the study in general: Enrichment of disease-linked clones was reportedly significant in matched ankylosing spondylitis synovial fluid. Ankylosing spondylitis blood appeared to be characterized by a TCR beta motif of 8 or 9 highly homologous variants. Clones that were linked to disease were CD8+ and were relatively rare in peripheral blood.

A quantitative 5'-RACE method, one with molecular barcodes, was used to make TCR beta libraries. TCRdb re-called the 5' RACE reads with MiXCR, one entry per CDR3 protein. The sample includes fewer than 200,000 distinct CDR3 sequences, around a sixth of them seen just once. CDR3 size: 14 residues. V was shortened by 4 bases and J by 3 bases, with 9 bases between the two germline ends. Germline V lookup: CDR1 KGHSH, CDR2 LQKENI. This clonotype was detected many times. Its specificity is unknown. The sample taken for sequencing was blood, either unsorted or a sorted T cell fraction (not recorded which). The clonotype was recovered from a male donor aged 10 to 30 with ankylosing spondylitis or in good health (not recorded which). The chain joins TRBV18 to TRBJ1-4; TRBD1 might be the D (5 bases). In DNA, the CDR3 is TGTGCCAGCTCACTTCGACAGCCTAATGAAAAACTGTTTTTT. Translated, it gives CASSLRQPNEKLFF.